This TCR beta chain originates from a study of blood T cells in healthy people across ages. Germline V gives CDR1 SNHLY, CDR2 FYNNEI. The CDR3 totals 13 residues. Trimming left V 0 bases short and J 1 base short, with 3 bases between. Combining a sample-barcoded 5' primer with a J-beta primer mix, a second PCR ran for about 7 to 12 cycles. TCRdb re-derived calls from the 5' RACE reads in MiXCR, one entry per CDR3 protein. The sample comprises hundreds of thousands of distinct CDR3 sequences, 20% to 25% of which are singletons, and 9.4% rests with the top ten. These records were also assigned to another study, of T cells of mothers and their children. That publication notes: No T cell clones of persistent microchimeric origin were detected.

Sequenced sample: blood. The source is a boy between 10 and 17 years old in good health. The gene calls are TRBV2 and TRBJ1-1; D is unclear. The CDR3 DNA sequence: TGTGCCAGCAGTGAAGCGTGGAACACTGAAGCTTTCTTT. It yields the protein CASSEAWNTEAFF.